A single sample gave rise to the 2 T cell receptor beta chains below, sequenced in a study of shared clonotypes between healthy human individuals. Measured with immunoSEQ multiplex PCR; TCRdb has only the in-frame clones, and not every one. The data contain 850,000 to 1,200,000 clones, approximately 72% of them seen just once; the ten biggest clones take up approximately 1.5%. Sequenced material: memory CD4+ T cells sorted from blood. As for subset: CD45RA-negative fraction. These receptors all come from a man aged 18 to 35 in good health.

This rearrangement joins TRBV6-1 to TRBJ2-3, with TRBD2 identical over 8 bases. The CDR3 loop spans 17 amino acids. V dropped 1 base and J dropped 0; count of bases not matched to a gene: 6. Germline-derived CDR1 and CDR2 are MNHNS and SASEGT. DNA of the CDR3: TGTGCCAGCAGTGAAGGAGGTGGCGGGAGGAGCACAGATACGCAGTATTTT. It encodes CASSEGGGGRSTDTQYF.

The CDR3 sequence: CASSFDRGNEQFF. The CDR3 nucleotides read TGTGCCAGCAGCTTCGACAGGGGCAATGAGCAGTTCTTC. The chain combines TRBV7-2 with TRBJ2-1; the match to TRBD1 covers 8 bases. Germline CDR1 SGHTA, CDR2 FQGNSA. V lost 3 bases and J lost 6; bases outside the gene matches: 1. The CDR3 is made up of 13 amino acids. The entire variable domain, with the rest obtained from reference TRBV7-2 and TRBJ2-1, is as follows: GAGVSQSPSNKVTEKGKDVELRCDPISGHTALYWYRQSLGQGLEFLIYFQGNSAPDKSGLPSDRFSAERTGGSVSTLTIQRTQQEDSAVYLCASSFDRGNEQFFGPGTRLTVL.